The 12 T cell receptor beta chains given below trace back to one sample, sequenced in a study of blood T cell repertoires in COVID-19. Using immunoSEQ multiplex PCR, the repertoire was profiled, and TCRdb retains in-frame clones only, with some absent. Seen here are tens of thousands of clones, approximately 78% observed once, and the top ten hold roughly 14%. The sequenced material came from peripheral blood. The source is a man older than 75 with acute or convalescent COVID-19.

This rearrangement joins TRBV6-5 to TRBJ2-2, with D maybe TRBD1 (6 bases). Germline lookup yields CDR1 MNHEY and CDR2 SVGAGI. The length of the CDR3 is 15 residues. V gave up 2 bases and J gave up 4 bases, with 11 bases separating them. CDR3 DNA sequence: TGTGCCAGCAGTTACCTGACAGGTCGCACCGGGGAGCTGTTTTTT. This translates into CASSYLTGRTGELFF.

The DNA of the CDR3 is TGTGCCAGCAGCTTGGGGGGGGGATCTAGTCAGCCCCAGCATTTT. Encoded protein: CASSLGGGSSQPQHF. V gene TRBV5-5 combines with J gene TRBJ1-5; tentative D call: TRBD1 (5 bases). CDR1 and CDR2 from the germline V gene are SGHKS and YYEKEE (reference sequence). The CDR3 contains 15 residues. V gave up 0 bases and J gave up 6 bases, with 13 bases separating them.

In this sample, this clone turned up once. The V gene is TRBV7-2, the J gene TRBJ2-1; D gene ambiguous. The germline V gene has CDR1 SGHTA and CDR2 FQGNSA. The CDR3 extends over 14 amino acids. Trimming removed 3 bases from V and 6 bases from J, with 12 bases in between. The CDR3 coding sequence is TGTGCCAGCAGCTTCGGTCCCCAATCCAATGAGCAGTTCTTC. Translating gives CASSFGPQSNEQFF.

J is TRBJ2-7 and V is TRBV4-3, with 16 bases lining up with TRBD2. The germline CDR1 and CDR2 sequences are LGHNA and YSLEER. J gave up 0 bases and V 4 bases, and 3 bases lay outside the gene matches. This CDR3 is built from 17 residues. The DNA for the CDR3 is TGCGCCAGCAGCCTGGGACTAGCGGGGGGGAACTCCTACGAGCAGTACTTC. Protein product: CASSLGLAGGNSYEQYF.

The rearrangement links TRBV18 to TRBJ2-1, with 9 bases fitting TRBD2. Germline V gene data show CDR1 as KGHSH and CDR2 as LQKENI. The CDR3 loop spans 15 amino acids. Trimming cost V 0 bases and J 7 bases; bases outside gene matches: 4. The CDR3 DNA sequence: TGTGCCAGCTCACCACCGGCGGGGGGGGCGAATGAGCAGTTCTTC. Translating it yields CASSPPAGGANEQFF.

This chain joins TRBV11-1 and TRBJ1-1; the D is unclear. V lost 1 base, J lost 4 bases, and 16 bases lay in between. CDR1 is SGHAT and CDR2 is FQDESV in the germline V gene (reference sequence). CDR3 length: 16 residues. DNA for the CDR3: TGTGCCAGCAGCTTAGTAAGAGGAGACTACTTCACTGAAGCTTTCTTT. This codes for CASSLVRGDYFTEAFF.

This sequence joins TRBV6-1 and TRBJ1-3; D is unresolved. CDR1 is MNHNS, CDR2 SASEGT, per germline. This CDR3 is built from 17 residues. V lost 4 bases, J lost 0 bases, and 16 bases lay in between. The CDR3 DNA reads TGTGCCAGCAGTGCCCTGCCGGGTTCCAACTCTGGAAACACCATATATTTT. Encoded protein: CASSALPGSNSGNTIYF.

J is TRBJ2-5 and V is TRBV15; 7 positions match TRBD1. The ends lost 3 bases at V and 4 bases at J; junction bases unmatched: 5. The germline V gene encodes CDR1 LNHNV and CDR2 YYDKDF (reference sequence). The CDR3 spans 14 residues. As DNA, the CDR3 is TGTGCCACCAGCAGGGGACAGTCGGCAGAGACCCAGTACTTC. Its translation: CATSRGQSAETQYF.

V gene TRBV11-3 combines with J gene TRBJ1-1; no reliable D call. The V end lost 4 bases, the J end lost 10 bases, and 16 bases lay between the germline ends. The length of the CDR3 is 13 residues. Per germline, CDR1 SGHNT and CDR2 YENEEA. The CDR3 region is CASSSNGGSSAFF. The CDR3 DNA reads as TGTGCCAGCAGCTCGAACGGAGGTTCATCAGCTTTCTTT.

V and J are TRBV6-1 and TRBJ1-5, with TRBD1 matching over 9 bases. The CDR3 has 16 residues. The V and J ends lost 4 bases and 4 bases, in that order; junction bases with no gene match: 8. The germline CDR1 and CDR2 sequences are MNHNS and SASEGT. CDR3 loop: CASSGAGTGSNQPQHF. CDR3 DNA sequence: TGTGCCAGCAGTGGAGCCGGGACAGGGTCAAATCAGCCCCAGCATTTT.

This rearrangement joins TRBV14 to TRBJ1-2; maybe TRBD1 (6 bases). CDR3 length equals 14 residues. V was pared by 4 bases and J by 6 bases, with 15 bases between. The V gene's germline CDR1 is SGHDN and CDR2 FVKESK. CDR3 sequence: CASSPLTGRDGYTF. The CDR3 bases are TGTGCCAGCAGCCCGTTGACAGGACGGGATGGCTACACCTTC.

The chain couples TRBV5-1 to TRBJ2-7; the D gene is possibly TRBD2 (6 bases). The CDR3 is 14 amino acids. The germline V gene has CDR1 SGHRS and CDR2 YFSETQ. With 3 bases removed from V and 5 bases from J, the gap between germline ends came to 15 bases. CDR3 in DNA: TGCGCCAGCAGCTACCCGGGGAGGCAAAACGAGCAGTACTTC. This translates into CASSYPGRQNEQYF.